The clone carrying this T cell receptor (beta chain) turned up a few times. The data originate from a study of identical twins. V trimming: 5 bases; J trimming: 0 bases; junction bases outside the gene matches: 4. This CDR3 has 15 residues. Germline V CDR1 and CDR2: MGHRA, YSYEKL. One entry per CDR3 protein, called by TCRdb with MiXCR from the 5' RACE reads. The sample carries 300,000 to 400,000 distinct CDR3 sequences, roughly 12% recorded once. The same data also contributed to another study, on yellow fever vaccine responses in identical twins.

The sequenced material came from CD8+ T cells sorted from blood. This TCR was sampled from a woman in her late teens or twenties in good health. V usage is TRBV4-1 and J usage is TRBJ2-1, with 7 bases lining up with TRBD2. The CDR3 nucleotides read TGCGCCAGCAGCGCGGAGCGGGACTCCTACAATGAGCAGTTCTTC. It encodes CASSAERDSYNEQFF.